The clone carrying this T cell receptor (beta chain) appeared many times. The CDR3 runs to 12 residues. The germline gives CDR1 SGHTA, CDR2 FQGNSA. V lost 8 bases to trimming and J lost 9 bases, with 17 bases between them. The data derive from a study of early T cells in non-severe SARS-CoV-2 infection. TCRdb reprocessed the 5' RACE reads with MiXCR, giving one entry per CDR3 protein. The sample holds about 48,000 distinct CDR3 sequences, 8.5% to 10% seen once. The chain uses TRBV7-2 and TRBJ2-7; D uncertain. Sequencing was carried out using whole blood. The receptor was derived from an adult who was a healthcare worker with PCR-confirmed SARS-CoV-2 infection or an uninfected control (not recorded which). The CDR3 coding sequence is TGTGCCAGCGCGGAACCCGACGTGGGGCAGTACTTC. Its protein is CASAEPDVGQYF.